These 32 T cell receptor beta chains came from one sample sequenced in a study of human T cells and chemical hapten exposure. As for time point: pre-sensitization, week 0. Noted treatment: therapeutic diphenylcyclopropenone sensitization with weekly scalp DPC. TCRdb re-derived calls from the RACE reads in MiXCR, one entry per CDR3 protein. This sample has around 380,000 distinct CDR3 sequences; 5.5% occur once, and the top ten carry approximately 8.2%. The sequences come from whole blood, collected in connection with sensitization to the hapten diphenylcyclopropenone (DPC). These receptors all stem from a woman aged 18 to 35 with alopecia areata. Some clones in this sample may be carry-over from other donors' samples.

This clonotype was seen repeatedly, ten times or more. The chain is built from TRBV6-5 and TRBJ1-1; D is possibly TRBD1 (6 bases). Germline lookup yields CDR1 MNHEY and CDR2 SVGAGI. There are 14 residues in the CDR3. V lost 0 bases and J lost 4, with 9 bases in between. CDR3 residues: CASSYSKGVTEAFF. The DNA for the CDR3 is TGTGCCAGCAGTTACTCGAAGGGGGTCACTGAAGCTTTCTTT.

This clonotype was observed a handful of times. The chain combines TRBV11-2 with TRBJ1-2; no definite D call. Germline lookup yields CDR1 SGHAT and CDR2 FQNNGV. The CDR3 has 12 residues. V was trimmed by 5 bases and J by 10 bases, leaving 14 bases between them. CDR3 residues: CASSQIPGSYTF. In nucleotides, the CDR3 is TGTGCCAGCAGCCAGATCCCCGGCTCCTACACCTTC.

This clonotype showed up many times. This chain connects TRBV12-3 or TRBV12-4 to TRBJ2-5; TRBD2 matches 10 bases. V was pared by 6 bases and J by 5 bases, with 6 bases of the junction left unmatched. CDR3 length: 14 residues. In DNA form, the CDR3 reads TGTGCCAGCAGGGGGACTAGCGCTGGGGAGACCCAGTACTTC. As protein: CASRGTSAGETQYF.

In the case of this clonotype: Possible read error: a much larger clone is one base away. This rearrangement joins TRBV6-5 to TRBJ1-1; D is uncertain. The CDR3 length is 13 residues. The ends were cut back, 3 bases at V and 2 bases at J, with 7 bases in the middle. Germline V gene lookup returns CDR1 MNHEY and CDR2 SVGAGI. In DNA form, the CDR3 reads TGTGCCAGCAGTTATCTCCGAAACACTGAAGCTTTCTTT. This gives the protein CASSYLRNTEAFF.

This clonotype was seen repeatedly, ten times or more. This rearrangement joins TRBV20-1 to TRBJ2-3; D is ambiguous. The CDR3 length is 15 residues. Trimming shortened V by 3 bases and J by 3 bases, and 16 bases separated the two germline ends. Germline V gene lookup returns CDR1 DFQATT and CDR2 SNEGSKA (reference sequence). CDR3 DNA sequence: TGCAGTGCTAGGGCCCCCGGGTCTAGAACAGATACGCAGTATTTT. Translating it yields CSARAPGSRTDTQYF.

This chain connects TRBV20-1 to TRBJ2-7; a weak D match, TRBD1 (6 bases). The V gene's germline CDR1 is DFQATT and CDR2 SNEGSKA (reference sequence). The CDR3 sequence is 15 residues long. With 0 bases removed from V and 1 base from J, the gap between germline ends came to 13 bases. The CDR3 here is CSARDIRGDSYEQYF. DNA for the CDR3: TGCAGTGCTAGAGATATCAGGGGCGATTCCTACGAGCAGTACTTC.

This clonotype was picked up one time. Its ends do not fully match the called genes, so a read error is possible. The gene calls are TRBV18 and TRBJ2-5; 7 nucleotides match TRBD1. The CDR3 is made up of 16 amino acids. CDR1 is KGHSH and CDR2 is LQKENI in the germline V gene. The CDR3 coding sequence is TGTGCCAACTCACCACCCGGGGCAGGGGGCCAAGAGACCCAGTACTTC. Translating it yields CANSPPGAGGQETQYF. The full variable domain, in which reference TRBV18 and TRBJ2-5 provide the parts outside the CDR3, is NAGVMQNPRHLVRRRGQEARLRCSPMKGHSHVYWYRQLPEEGLKFMVYLQKENIIDESGMPKERFSAEFPKEGPSILRIQQVVRGDSAAYFCANSPPGAGGQETQYFGPGTRLLVL.

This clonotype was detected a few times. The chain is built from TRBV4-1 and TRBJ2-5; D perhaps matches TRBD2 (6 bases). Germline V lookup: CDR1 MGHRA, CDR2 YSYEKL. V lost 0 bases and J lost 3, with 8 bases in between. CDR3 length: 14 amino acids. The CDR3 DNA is TGCGCCAGCAGCCAAGATAGGAGGGAAGAGACCCAGTACTTC. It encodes CASSQDRREETQYF.

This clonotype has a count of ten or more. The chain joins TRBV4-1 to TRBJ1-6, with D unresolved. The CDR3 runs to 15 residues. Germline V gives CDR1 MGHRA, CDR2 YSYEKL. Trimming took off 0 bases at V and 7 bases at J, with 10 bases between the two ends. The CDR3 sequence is CASSQETGLNSPLHF. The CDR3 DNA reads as TGCGCCAGCAGCCAAGAAACCGGGCTCAATTCACCCCTCCACTTT.

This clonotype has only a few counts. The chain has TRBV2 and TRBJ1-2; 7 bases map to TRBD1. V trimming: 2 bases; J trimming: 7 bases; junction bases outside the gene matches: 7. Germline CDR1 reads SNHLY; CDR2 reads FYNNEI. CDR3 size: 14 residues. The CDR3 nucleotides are TGTGCCAGCAGTGAAAGAACAGGGGTCGGTGGCTACACCTTC. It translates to CASSERTGVGGYTF.

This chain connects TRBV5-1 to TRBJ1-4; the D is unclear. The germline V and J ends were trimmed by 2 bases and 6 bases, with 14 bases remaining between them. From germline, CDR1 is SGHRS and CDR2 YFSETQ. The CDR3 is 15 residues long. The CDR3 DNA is TGCGCCAGCAGCTTCCGGGCCCTAGGAGATGAAAAACTGTTTTTT. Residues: CASSFRALGDEKLFF.

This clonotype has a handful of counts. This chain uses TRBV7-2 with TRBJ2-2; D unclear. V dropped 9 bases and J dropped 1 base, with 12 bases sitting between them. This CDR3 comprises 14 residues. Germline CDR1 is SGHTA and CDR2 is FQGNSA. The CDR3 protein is CASMGGWNTGELFF. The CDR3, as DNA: TGTGCCAGTATGGGTGGGTGGAACACCGGGGAGCTGTTTTTT.

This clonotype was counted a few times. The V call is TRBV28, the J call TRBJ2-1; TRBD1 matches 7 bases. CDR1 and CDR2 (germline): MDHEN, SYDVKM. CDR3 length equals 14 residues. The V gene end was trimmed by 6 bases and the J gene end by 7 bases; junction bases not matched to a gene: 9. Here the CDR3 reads CASSPPGQMNEQFF. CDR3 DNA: TGTGCCAGCAGCCCTCCGGGACAGATGAATGAGCAGTTCTTC.

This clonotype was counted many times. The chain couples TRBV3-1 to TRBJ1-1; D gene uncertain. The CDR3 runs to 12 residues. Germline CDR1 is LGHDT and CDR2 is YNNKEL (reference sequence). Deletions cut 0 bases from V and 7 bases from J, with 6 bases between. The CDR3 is CASSQDQGEAFF. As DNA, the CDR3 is TGTGCCAGCAGCCAAGATCAAGGTGAAGCTTTCTTT.

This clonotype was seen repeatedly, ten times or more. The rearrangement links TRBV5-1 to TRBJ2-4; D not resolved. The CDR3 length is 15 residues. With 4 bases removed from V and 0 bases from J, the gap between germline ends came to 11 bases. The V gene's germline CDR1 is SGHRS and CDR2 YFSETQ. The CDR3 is CASSVPMLAKNIQYF. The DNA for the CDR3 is TGCGCCAGCAGCGTACCGATGCTAGCCAAAAACATTCAGTACTTC.

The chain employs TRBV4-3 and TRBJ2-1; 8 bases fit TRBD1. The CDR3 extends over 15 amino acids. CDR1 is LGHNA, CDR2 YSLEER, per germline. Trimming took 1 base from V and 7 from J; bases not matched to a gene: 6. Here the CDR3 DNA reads TGCGCCAGCAGCCAAGTGCAGGGGGCCTGGAATGAGCAGTTCTTC. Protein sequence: CASSQVQGAWNEQFF.

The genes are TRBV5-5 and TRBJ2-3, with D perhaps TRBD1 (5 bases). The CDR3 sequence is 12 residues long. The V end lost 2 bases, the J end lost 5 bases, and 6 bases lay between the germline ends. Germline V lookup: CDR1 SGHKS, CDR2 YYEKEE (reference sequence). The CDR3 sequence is CASSFGQDTQYF. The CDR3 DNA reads TGTGCCAGCAGCTTTGGACAAGATACGCAGTATTTT.

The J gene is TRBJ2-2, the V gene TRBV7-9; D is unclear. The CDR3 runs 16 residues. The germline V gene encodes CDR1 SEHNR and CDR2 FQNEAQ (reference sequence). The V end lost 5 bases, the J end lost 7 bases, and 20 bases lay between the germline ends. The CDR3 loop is CASSQYRVASDGELFF. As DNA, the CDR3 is TGTGCCAGCAGCCAGTATCGGGTGGCCTCCGACGGGGAGCTGTTTTTT.

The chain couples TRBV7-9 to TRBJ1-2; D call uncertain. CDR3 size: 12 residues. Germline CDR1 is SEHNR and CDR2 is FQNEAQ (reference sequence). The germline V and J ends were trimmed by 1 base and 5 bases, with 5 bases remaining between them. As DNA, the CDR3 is TGTGCCAGCAGCTTAGAGAGATATGGCTACACCTTC. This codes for CASSLERYGYTF.

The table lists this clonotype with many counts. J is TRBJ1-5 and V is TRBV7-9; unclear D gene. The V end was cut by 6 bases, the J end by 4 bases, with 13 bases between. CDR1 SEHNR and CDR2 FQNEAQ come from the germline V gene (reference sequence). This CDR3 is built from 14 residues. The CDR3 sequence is CASRSGGLNQPQHF. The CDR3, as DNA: TGTGCCAGCAGAAGTGGAGGACTTAATCAGCCCCAGCATTTT.

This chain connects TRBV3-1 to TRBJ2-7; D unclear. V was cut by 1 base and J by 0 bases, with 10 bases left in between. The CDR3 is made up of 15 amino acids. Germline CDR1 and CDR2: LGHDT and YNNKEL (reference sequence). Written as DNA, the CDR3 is TGTGCCAGCAGCCAAGTATGCAGTTTCTCCTACGAGCAGTACTTC. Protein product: CASSQVCSFSYEQYF.

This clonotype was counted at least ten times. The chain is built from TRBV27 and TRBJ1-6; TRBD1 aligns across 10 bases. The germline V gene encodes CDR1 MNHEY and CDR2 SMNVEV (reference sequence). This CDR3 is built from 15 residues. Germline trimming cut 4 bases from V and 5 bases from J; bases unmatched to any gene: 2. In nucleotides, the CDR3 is TGTGCCAGCAGTTCCGGGACAGGGGATAATTCACCCCTCCACTTT. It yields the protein CASSSGTGDNSPLHF.

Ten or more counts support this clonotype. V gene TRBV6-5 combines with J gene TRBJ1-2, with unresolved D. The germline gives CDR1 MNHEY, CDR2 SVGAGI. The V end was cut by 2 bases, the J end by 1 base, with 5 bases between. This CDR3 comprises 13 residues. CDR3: CASSYDYNYGYTF. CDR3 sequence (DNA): TGTGCCAGCAGTTACGATTATAACTATGGCTACACCTTC.

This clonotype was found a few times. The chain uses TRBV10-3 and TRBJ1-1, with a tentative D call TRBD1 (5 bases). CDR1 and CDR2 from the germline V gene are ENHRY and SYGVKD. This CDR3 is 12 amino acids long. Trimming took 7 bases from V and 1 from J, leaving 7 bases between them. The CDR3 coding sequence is TGTGCCATCAATAGGGGGAACACTGAAGCTTTCTTT. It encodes CAINRGNTEAFF.

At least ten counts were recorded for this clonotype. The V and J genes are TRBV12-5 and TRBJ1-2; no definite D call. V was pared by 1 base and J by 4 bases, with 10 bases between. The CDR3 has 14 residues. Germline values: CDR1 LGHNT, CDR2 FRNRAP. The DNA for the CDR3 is TGTGCTAGTGGTTTGGAAGTGTCCCCCTATGGCTACACCTTC. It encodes CASGLEVSPYGYTF.

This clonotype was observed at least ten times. The CDR3: CASSPGPRDIGSEQYF. The CDR3 DNA reads TGTGCCAGCAGCCCTGGACCCCGAGACATCGGGAGCGAGCAGTACTTC. The gene calls are TRBV12-3 or TRBV12-4 and TRBJ2-7, with a weak D call TRBD2 (6 bases). V was clipped by 6 bases and J by 6 bases, with 24 bases between them. The CDR3 has 16 residues.

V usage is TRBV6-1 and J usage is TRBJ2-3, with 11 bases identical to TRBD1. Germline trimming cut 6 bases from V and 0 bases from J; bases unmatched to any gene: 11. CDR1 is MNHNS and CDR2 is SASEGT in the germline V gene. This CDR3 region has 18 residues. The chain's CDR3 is CASRSGTGGIPSTDTQYF. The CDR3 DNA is TGTGCCAGCAGGAGCGGGACAGGGGGAATACCTAGCACAGATACGCAGTATTTT.

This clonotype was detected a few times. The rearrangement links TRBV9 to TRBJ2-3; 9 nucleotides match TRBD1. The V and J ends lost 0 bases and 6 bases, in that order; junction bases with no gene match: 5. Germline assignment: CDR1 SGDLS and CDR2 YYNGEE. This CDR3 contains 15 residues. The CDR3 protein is CASSVAGQGMDTQYF. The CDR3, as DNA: TGTGCCAGCAGCGTAGCTGGACAGGGGATGGATACGCAGTATTTT.

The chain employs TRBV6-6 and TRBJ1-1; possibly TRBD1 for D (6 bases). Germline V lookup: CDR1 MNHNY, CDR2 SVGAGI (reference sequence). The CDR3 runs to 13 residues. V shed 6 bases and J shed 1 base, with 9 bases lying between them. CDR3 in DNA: TGTGCCAGCAGACAGGGACAGAACACTGAAGCTTTCTTT. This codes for CASRQGQNTEAFF.

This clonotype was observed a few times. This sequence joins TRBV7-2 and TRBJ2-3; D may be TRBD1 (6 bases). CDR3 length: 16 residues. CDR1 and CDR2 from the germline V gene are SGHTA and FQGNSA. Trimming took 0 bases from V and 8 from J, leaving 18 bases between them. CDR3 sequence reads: CASSLAGASAVGTQYF. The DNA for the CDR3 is TGTGCCAGCAGCTTAGCGGGGGCCTCCGCGGTCGGTACGCAGTATTTT.

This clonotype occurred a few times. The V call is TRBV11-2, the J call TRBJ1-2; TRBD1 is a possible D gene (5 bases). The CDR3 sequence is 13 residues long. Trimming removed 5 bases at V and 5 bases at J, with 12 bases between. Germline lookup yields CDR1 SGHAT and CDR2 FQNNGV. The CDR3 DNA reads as TGTGCCAGCAGCGCAGGGAGAGGGTATGGCTACACCTTC. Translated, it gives CASSAGRGYGYTF.

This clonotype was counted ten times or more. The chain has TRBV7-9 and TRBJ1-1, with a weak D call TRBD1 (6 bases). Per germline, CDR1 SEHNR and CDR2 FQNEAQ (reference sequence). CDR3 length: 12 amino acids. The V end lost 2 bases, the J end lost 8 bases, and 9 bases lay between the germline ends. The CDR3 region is CASSLQGPEAFF. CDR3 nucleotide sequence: TGTGCCAGCAGCTTACAGGGGCCCGAAGCTTTCTTT.